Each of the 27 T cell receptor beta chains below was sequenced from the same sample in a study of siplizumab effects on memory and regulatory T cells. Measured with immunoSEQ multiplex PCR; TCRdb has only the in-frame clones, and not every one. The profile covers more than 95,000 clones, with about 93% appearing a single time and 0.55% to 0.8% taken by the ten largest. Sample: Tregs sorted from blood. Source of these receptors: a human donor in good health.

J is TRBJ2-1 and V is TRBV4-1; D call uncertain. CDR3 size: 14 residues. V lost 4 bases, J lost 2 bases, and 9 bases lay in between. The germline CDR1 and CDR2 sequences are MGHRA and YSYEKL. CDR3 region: CASSRRWPYNEQFF. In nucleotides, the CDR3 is TGCGCCAGCAGCCGCCGGTGGCCCTACAATGAGCAGTTCTTC.

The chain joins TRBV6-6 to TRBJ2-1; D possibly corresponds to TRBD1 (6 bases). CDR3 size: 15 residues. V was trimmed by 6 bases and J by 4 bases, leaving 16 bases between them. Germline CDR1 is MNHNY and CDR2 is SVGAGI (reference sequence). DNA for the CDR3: TGTGCCAGCAGGTCGATAAGGACAGTTTACAATGAGCAGTTCTTC. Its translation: CASRSIRTVYNEQFF.

CDR3 protein: CASSPRTGENRYNEQFF. CDR3 sequence (DNA): TGTGCCAGCAGCCCCAGGACAGGGGAAAACCGCTACAATGAGCAGTTCTTC. The rearrangement links TRBV9 to TRBJ2-1; 9 bases are a match to TRBD1. The CDR3 is made up of 17 amino acids. With V trimmed by 4 bases and J by 3 bases, 11 bases remained unmatched. Germline CDR1 and CDR2: SGDLS and YYNGEE.

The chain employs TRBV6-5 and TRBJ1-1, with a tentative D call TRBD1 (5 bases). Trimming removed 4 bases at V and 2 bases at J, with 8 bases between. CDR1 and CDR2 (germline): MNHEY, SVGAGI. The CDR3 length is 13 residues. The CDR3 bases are TGTGCCAGCAGTTTCGACAGAAACACTGAAGCTTTCTTT. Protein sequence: CASSFDRNTEAFF.

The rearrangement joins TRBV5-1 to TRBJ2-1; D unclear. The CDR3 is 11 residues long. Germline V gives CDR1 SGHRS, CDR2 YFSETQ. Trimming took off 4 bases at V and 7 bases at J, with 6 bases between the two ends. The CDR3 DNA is TGCGCCAGCAGCCCCGGGAATGAGCAGTTCTTC. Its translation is CASSPGNEQFF.

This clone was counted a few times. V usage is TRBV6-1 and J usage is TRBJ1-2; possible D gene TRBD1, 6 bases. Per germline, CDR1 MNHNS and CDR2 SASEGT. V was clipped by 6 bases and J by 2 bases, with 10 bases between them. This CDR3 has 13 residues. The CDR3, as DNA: TGTGCCAGCAGGGTCACAGGGAACTATGGCTACACCTTC. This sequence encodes CASRVTGNYGYTF.

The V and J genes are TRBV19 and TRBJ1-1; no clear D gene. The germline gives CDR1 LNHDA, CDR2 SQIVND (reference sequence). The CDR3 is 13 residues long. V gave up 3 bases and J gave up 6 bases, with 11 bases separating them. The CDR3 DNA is TGTGCCAGTAGTATTCGAGGGAGCGCTGAAGCTTTCTTT. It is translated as CASSIRGSAEAFF.

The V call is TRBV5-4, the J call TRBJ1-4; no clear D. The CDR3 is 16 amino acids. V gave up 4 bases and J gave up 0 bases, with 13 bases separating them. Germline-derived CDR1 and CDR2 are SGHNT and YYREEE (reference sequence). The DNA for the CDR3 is TGTGCCAGCAGCCCCGAGGTGGGGTCAACTAATGAAAAACTGTTTTTT. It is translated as CASSPEVGSTNEKLFF. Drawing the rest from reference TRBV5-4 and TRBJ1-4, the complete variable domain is ETGVTQSPTHLIKTRGQQVTLRCSSQSGHNTVSWYQQALGQGPQFIFQYYREEENGRGNFPPRFSGLQFPNYSSELNVNALELDDSALYLCASSPEVGSTNEKLFFGSGTQLSVL.

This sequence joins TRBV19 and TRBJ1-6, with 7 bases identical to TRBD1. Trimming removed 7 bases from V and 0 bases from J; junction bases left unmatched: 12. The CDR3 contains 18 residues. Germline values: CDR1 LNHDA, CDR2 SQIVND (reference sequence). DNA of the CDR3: TGTGCCAGTACCGGGGACAGTTCCTTACTCTCCTATAATTCACCCCTCCACTTT. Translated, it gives CASTGDSSLLSYNSPLHF.

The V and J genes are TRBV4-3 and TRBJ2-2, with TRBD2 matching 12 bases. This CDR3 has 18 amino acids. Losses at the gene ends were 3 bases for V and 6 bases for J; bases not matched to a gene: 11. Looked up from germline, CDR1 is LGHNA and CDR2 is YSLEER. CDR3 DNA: TGCGCCAGCAGCCACCACCCCTCACTAGCGGGAGGCCCCGGGGAGCTGTTTTTT. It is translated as CASSHHPSLAGGPGELFF.

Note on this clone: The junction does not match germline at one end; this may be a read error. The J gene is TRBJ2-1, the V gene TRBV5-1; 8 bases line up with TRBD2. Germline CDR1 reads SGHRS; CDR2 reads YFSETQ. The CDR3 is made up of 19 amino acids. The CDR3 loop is CASSLRGLAGKTSSNEQFF. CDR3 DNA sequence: TGCGCCAGCAGCTTGAGGGGTCTAGCGGGCAAAACCTCCTCCAATGAGCAGTTCTTC.

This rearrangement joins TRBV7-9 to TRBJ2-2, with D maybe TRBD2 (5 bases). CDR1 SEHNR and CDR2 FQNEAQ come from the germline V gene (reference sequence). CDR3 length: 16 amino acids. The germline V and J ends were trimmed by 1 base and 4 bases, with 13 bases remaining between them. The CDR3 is CASSLVRGVGTGELFF. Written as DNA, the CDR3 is TGTGCCAGCAGCTTAGTACGGGGAGTGGGCACCGGGGAGCTGTTTTTT.

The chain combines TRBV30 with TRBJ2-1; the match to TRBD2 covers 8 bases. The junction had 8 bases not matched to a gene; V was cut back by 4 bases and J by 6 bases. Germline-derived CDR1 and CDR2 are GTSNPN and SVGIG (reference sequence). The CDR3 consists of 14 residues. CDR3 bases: TGTGCCTGGATACCGGGGGGGCCAGCCAATGAGCAGTTCTTC. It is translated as CAWIPGGPANEQFF.

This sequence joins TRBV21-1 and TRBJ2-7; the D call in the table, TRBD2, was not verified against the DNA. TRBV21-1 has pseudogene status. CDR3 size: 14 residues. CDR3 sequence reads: CASTLAGGINEQYF. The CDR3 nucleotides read TGTGCCAGCACCTTAGCGGGAGGCATCAACGAGCAGTACTTC.

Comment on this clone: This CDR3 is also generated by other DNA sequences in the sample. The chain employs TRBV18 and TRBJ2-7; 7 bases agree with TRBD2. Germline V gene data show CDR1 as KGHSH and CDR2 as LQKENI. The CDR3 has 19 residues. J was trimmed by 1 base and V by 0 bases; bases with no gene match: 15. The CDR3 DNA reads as TGTGCCAGCTCACCACCGAGGGCTAGACTAGCAGGAGAATCCTACGAGCAGTACTTC. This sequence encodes CASSPPRARLAGESYEQYF.

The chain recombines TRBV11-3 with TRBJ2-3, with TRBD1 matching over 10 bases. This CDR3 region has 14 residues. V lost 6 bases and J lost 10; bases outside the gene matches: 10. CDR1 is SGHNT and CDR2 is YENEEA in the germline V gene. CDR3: CASRAGTGAEAQYF. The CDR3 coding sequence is TGTGCCAGCAGGGCCGGGACAGGGGCTGAGGCGCAGTATTTT.

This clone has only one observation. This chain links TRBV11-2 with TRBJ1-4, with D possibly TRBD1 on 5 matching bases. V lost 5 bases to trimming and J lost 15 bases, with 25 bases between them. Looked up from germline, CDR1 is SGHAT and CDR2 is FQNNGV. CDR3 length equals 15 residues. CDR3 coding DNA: TGTGCCAGCAGCGCCAGGACCGGGGACCGCTCAACAGTGTTTTTT. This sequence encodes CASSARTGDRSTVFF.

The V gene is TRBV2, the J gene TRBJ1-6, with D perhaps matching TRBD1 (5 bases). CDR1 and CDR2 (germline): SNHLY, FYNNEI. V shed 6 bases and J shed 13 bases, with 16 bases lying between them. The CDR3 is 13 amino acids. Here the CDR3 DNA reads TGTGCCAGCAGCAACGGACACCCCCTGCCCCTCCACTTT. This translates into CASSNGHPLPLHF.

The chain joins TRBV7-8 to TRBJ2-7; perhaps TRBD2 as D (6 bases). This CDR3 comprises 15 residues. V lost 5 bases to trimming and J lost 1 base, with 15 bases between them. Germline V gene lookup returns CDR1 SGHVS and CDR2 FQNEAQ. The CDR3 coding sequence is TGTGCCAGCAGCCAAAAGGGGACTCCTTCCTACGAGCAGTACTTC. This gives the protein CASSQKGTPSYEQYF.

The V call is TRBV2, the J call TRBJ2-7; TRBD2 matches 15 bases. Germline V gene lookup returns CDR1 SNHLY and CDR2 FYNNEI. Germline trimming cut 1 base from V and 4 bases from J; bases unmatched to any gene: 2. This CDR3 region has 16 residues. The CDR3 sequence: CASSEGTSGRGYEQYF. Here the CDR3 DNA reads TGTGCCAGCAGTGAAGGGACTAGCGGGAGGGGGTACGAGCAGTACTTC. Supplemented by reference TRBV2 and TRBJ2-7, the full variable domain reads EPEVTQTPSHQVTQMGQEVILRCVPISNHLYFYWYRQILGQKVEFLVSFYNNEISEKSEIFDDQFSVERPDGSNFTLKIRSTKLEDSAMYFCASSEGTSGRGYEQYFGPGTRLTVT.

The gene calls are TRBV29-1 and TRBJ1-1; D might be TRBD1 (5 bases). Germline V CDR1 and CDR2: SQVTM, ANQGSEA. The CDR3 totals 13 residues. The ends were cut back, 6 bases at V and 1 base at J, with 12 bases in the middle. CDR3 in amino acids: CSVTGGANTEAFF. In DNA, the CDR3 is TGCAGCGTGACGGGAGGGGCGAACACTGAAGCTTTCTTT. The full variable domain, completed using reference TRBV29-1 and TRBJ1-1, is SAVISQKPSRDICQRGTSLTIQCQVDSQVTMMFWYRQQPGQSLTLIATANQGSEATYESGFVIDKFPISRPNLTFSTLTVSNMSPEDSSIYLCSVTGGANTEAFFGQGTRLTVV.

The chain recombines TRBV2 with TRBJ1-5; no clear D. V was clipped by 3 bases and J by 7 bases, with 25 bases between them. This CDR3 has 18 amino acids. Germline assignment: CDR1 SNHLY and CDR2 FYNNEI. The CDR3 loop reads CASSDIFQATLTPQPQHF. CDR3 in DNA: TGTGCCAGCAGTGATATCTTCCAGGCCACATTGACACCACAGCCCCAGCATTTT.

In nucleotides, the CDR3 is TGTGCCAGCCAGCGCAGGGGGCAATATGGCTACACCTTC. It yields the protein CASQRRGQYGYTF. This chain links TRBV13 with TRBJ1-2, with 8 nucleotides matching TRBD1. With V trimmed by 8 bases and J by 5 bases, 7 bases remained unmatched. The CDR3 contains 13 residues. Germline V gene sequence: CDR1 PRHDT, CDR2 FYEKMQ (reference sequence). The whole variable domain, remainder taken from reference TRBV13 and TRBJ1-2, is AAGVIQSPRHLIKEKRETATLKCYPIPRHDTVYWYQQGPGQDPQFLISFYEKMQSDKGSIPDRFSAQQFSDYHSELNMSSLELGDSALYFCASQRRGQYGYTFGSGTRLTVV.

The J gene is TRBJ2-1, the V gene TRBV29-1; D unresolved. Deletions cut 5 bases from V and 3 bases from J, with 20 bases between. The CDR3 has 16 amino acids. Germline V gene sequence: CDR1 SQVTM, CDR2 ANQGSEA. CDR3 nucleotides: TGCAGCGTTCCCCAGAGTCGGGTCAGACACTACAATGAGCAGTTCTTC. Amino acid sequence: CSVPQSRVRHYNEQFF.

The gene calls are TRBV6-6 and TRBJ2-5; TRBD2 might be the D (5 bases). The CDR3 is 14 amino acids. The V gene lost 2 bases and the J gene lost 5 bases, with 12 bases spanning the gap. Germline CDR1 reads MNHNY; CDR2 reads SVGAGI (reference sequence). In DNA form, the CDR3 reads TGTGCCAGCAGTTACAGGGCGGGTCAGGAGACCCAGTACTTC. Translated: CASSYRAGQETQYF.

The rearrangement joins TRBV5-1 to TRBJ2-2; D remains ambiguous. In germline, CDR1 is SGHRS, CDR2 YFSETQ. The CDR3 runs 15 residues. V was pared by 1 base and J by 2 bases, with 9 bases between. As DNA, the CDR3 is TGCGCCAGCAGCTTGAGTCGGGTAAACACCGGGGAGCTGTTTTTT. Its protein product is CASSLSRVNTGELFF.

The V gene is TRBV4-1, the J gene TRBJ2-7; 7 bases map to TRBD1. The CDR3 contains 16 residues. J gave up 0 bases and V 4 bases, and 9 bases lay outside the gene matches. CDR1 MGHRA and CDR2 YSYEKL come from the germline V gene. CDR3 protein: CASSRIPGQSSYEQYF. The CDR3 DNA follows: TGCGCCAGCAGCCGAATTCCGGGACAGAGCTCCTACGAGCAGTACTTC.